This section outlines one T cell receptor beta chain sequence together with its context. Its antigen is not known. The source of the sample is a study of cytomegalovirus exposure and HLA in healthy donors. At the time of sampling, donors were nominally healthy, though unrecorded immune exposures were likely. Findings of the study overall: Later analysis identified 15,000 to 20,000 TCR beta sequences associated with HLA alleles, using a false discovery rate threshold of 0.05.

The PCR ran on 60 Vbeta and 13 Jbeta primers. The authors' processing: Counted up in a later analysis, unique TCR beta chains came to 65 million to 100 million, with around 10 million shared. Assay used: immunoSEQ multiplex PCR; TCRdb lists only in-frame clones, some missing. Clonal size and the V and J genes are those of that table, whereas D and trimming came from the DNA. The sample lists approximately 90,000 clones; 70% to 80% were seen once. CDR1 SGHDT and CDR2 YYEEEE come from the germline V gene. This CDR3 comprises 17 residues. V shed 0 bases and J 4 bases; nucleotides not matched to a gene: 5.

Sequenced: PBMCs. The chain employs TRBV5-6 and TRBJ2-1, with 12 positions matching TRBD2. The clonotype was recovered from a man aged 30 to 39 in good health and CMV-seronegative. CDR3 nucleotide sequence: TGTGCCAGCAGCTTGGCCGGGACTAGCGGGCCTTACAATGAGCAGTTCTTC. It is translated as CASSLAGTSGPYNEQFF.